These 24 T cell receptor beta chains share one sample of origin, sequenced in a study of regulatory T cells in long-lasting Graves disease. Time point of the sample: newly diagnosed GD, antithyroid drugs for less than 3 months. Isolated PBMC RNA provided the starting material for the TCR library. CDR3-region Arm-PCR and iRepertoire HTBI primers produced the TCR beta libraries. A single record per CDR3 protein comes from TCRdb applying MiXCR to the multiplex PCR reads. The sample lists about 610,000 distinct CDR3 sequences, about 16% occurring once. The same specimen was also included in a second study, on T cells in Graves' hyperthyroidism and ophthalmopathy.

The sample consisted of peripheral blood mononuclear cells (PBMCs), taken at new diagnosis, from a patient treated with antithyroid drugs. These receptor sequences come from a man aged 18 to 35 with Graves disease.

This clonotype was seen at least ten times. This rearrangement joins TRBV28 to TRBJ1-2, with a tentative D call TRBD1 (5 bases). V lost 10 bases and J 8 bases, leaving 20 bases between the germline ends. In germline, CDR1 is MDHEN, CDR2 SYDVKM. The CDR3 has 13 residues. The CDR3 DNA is TGTGCCATCAGCCTTCGAGACAGTCGGGGCTACACCTTC. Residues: CAISLRDSRGYTF.

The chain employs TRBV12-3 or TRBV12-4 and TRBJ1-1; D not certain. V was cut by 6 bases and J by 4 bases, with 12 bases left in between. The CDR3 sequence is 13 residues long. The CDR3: CASSRMGGTEAFF. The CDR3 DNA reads TGTGCCAGCAGCCGTATGGGTGGCACTGAAGCTTTCTTT.

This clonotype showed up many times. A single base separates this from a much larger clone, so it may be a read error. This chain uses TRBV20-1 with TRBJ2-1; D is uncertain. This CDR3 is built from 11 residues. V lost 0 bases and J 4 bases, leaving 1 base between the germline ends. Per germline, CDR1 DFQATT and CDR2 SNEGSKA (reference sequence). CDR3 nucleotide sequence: TGCAGTGCTAGAGAGTACAATGAGCAGTTCTTC. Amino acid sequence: CSAREYNEQFF.

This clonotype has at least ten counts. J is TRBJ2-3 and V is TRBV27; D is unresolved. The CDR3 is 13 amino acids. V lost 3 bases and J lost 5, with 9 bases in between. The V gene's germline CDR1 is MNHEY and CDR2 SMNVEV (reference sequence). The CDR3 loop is CASSLGPIDTQYF. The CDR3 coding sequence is TGTGCCAGCAGTTTGGGCCCCATAGATACGCAGTATTTT.

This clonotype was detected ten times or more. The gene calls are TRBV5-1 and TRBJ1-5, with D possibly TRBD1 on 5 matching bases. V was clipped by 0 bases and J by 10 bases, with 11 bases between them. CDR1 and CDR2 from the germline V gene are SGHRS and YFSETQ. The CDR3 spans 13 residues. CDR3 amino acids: CASSLAHGGPQHF. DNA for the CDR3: TGCGCCAGCAGCTTGGCCCATGGGGGTCCCCAGCATTTT.

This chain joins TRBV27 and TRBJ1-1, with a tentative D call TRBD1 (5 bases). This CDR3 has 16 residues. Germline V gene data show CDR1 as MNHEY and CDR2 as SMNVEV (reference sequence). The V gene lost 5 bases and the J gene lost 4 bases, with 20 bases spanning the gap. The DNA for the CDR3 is TGTGCCAGCAGTCCCGTAGAAGGGACGGCATTCACTGAAGCTTTCTTT. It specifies CASSPVEGTAFTEAFF.

Here the CDR3 DNA reads TGTGCCAGCCGACTAGCGGGAGGCGTAAATGAGCAGTTCTTC. Translating it yields CASRLAGGVNEQFF. This rearrangement joins TRBV2 to TRBJ2-1; 13 bases are shared with TRBD2. The CDR3 is made up of 14 amino acids. V shed 8 bases and J 7 bases; nucleotides not matched to a gene: 5. Germline-derived CDR1 and CDR2 are SNHLY and FYNNEI.

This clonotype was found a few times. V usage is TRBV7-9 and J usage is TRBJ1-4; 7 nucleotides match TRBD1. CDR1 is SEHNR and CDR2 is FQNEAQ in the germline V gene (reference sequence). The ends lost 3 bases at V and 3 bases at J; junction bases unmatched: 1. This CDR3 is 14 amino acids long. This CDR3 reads CASSFDRANEKLFF. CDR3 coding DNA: TGTGCCAGCAGCTTCGACAGGGCTAATGAAAAACTGTTTTTT.

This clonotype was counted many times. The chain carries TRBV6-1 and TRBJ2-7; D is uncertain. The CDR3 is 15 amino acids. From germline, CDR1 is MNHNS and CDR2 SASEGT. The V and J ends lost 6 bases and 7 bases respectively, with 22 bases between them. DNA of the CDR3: TGTGCCAGCAGACATAGGGCGGACCCTACGGAGGAGCAGTACTTC. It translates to CASRHRADPTEEQYF.

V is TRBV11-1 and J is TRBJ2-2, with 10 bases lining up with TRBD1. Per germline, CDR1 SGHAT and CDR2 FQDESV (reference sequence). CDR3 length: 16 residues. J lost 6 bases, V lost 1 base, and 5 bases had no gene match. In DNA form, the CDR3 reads TGTGCCAGCAGCTTAGGGATGGGACAGGGGTCCGGGGAGCTGTTTTTT. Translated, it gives CASSLGMGQGSGELFF. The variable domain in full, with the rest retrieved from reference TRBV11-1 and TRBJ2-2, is EAEVAQSPRYKITEKSQAVAFWCDPISGHATLYWYRQILGQGPELLVQFQDESVVDDSQLPKDRFSAERLKGVDSTLKIQPAELGDSAMYLCASSLGMGQGSGELFFGEGSRLTVL.

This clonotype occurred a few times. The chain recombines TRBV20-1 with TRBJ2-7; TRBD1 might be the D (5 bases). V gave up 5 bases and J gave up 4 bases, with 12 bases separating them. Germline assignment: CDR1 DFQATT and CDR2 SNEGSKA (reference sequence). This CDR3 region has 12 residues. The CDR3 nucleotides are TGCAGTGCTCGTGCAGGACATTACGAGCAGTACTTC. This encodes CSARAGHYEQYF.

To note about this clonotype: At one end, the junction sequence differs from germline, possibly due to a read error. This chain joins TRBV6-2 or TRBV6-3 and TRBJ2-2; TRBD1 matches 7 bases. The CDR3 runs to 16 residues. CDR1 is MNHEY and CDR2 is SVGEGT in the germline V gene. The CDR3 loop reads CASRIPGQRNAGELFF. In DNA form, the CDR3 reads TGTGCCAGCAGAATCCCGGGACAGAGGAACGCCGGGGAGCTGTTTTTT.

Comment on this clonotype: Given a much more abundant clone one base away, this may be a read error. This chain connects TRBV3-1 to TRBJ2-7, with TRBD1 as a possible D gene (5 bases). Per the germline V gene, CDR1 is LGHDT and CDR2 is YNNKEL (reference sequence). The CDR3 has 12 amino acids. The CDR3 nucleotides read TGTGCCCGCAGCCAATGGGGCTCCGAGCAGTACTTC. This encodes CARSQWGSEQYF.

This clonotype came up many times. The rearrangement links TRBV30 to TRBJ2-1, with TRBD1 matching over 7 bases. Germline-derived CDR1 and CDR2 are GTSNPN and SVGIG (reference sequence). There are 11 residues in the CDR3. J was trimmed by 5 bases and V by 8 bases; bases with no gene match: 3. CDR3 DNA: TGTGCCGGGACAGAAAACAATGAGCAGTTCTTC. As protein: CAGTENNEQFF. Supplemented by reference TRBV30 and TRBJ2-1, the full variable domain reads SQTIHQWPATLVQPVGSPLSLECTVEGTSNPNLYWYRQAAGRGLQLLFYSVGIGQISSEVPQNLSASRPQDRQFILSSKKLLLSDSGFYLCAGTENNEQFFGPGTRLTVL.

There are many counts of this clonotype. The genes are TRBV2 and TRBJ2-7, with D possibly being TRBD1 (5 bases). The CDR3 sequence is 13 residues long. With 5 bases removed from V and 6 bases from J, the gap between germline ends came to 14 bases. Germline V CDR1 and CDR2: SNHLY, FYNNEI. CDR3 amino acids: CASSSAGQVEQYF. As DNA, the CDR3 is TGTGCCAGCAGTTCTGCAGGGCAGGTCGAGCAGTACTTC.

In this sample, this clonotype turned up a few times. The CDR3 reads CASSARTSGSTDTQYF. The DNA for the CDR3 is TGTGCCAGTAGTGCCCGGACTAGCGGGAGCACAGATACGCAGTATTTT. The chain has TRBV19 and TRBJ2-3, with TRBD2 matching 11 bases. The CDR3 is 16 residues long. Germline assignment: CDR1 LNHDA and CDR2 SQIVND (reference sequence). The V and J ends lost 5 bases and 0 bases, in that order; junction bases with no gene match: 4.

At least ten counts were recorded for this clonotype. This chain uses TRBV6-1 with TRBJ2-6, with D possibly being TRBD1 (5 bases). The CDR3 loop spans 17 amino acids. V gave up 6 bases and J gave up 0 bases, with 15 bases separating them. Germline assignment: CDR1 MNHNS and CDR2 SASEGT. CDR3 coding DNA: TGTGCCAGCAGCTCTTCAGGACATACCTCTGGGGCCAACGTCCTGACTTTC. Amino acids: CASSSSGHTSGANVLTF.

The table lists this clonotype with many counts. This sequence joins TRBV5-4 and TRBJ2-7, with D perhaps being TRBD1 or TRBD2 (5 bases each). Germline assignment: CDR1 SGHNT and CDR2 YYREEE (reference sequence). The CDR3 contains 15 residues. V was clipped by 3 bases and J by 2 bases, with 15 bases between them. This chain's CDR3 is CASSSGTTFTYEQYF. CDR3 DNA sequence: TGTGCCAGCAGCTCCGGGACGACGTTTACCTACGAGCAGTACTTC.

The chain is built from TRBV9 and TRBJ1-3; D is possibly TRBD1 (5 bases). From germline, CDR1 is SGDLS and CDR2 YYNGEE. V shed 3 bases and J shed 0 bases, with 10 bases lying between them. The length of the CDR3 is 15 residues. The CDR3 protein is CASSGDSNSGNTIYF. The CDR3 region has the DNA TGTGCCAGCAGCGGTGACAGCAACTCTGGAAACACCATATATTTT. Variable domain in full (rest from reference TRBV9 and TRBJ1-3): DSGVTQTPKHLITATGQRVTLRCSPRSGDLSVYWYQQSLDQGLQFLIQYYNGEERAKGNILERFSAQQFPDLHSELNLSSLELGDSALYFCASSGDSNSGNTIYFGEGSWLTVV.

The CDR3 DNA follows: TGTGCCAGCAGTTTAGGTGCGCGGGAGTCGGACGAGCAGTACTTC. It translates to CASSLGARESDEQYF. The chain is built from TRBV28 and TRBJ2-7; 7 nucleotides match TRBD2. The V gene's germline CDR1 is MDHEN and CDR2 SYDVKM. Trimming cost V 2 bases and J 5 bases; bases outside gene matches: 9. The CDR3 contains 15 residues.

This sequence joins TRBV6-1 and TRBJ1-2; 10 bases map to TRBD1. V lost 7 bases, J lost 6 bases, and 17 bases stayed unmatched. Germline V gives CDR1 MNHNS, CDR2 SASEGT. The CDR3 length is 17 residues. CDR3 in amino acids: CASTTTRDRGLYDGYTF. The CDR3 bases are TGTGCCAGCACCACGACGAGAGACAGGGGGCTTTATGATGGCTACACCTTC.

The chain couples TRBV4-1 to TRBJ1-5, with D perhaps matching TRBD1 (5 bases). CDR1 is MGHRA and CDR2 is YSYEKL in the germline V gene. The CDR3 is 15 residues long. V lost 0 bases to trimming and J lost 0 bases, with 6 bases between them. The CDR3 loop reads CASSQDGHSNQPQHF. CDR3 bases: TGCGCCAGCAGCCAAGATGGACATAGCAATCAGCCCCAGCATTTT.

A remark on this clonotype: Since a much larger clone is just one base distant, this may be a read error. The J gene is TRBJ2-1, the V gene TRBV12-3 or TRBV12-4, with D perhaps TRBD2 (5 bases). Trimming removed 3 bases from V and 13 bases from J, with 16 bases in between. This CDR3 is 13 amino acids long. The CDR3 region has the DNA TGTGCCAGCAGTTTTGGGGTTAGGGAGACCCAGTTCTTC. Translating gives CASSFGVRETQFF.

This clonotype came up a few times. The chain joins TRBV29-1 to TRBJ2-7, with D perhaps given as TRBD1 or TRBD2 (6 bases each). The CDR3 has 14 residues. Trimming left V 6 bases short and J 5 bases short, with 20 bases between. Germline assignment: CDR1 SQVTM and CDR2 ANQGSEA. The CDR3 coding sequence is TGCAGCGTAGGGGGTCTTCCGGGAGACAACGAGCAGTACTTC. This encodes CSVGGLPGDNEQYF.